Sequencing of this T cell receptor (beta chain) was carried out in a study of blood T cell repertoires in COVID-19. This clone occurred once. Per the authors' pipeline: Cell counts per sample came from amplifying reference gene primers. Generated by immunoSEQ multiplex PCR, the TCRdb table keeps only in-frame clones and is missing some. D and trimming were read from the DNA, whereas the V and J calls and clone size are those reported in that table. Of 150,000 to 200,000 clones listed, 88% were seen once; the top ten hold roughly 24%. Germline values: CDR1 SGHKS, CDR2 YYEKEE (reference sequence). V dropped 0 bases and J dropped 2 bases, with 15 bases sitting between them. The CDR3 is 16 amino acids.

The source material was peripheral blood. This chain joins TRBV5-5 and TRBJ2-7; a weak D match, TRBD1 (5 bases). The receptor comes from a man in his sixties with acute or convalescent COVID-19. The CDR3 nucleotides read TGTGCCAGCAGCTTGGCGGCAGGGTGGTTGGCCTACGAGCAGTACTTC. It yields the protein CASSLAAGWLAYEQYF.